The present entry profiles one T cell receptor (beta chain) with its context. Its antigen remains unidentified. It has no much larger one-base neighbor in the sample; base qualities were not kept. These data originate in a study of blood T cell repertoires in COVID-19 (dated by TCRdb to 2019 to 2021). Study-wide context: The collaborator samples originated in the United States, Italy and Spain and spanned the acute and convalescent phases of COVID-19. The material from the prospective study consisted of cDNA or gDNA derived from T cells, B-cell-depleted T cells, or PBMCs. Subjects who had been exposed to COVID-19, were actively infected with it, or had recovered from it provided the deeply sampled blood TCRbeta repertoires that made up the dataset. The repertoires were made available in a free public database intended to serve as a resource for research on the immune response to SARS-CoV-2. Samples came from the ongoing ImmuneRACE study (first 160 participants) plus 1,254 subjects from 6 global collaborators. Nearly every sample came with metadata listing a de-identified subject ID, COVID-19 status, age in years and sex. HLA class I and class II types, where available, came from metadata supplied by the sample provider rather than from assay-based typing. Results the study describes overall, beyond this receptor: Clinical and demographic metadata were provided uncurated, with the amount varying by source and participant.

TCRbeta CDR3 regions were amplified from genomic DNA using the immunoSEQ Assay, a bias-controlled multiplex PCR. In the authors' own workflow: The number of nucleated cells in each sample was estimated from the amplification of reference gene primers within the assay. To quantify the absolute abundance of each unique TCRbeta CDR3 rearrangement, sequence reads were collapsed and filtered. For each sample, productive Simpson clonality was calculated as the square root of Simpson's diversity index across productive rearrangements. Held by TCRdb, this immuneACCESS table contains in-frame sequences only and omits some clones. Under half of the omission traces to an unresolved V gene where checked; the cause of the rest is unknown. V, J and clone size are taken as reported in that table, and D and trimming were inferred from the DNA itself. Recorded for this sample are some 140,000 clones; roughly four fifths of them occurred a single time. Jointly, the top ten make up roughly 3% of the sample.

Each collaborating institution followed its own protocols to collect whole blood in K2EDTA tubes. For TCRbeta analysis, collaborator samples were shipped as frozen whole blood, as isolated PBMCs, or as DNA extracted from either sample type. CDR1 and CDR2 (SGHTA, FQGNSA) derive from the germline V gene. V is shortened by 2 bases, J by 7 bases, and the region joining them spans 11 bases. Including the terminal cysteine and phenylalanine, the CDR3 comprises 13 residues. CDR3 DNA is the only sequence kept; it has 39 bases, read in frame from the first base. The specimen sequenced was peripheral blood. The rearranged chain carries TRBV7-2 and TRBJ1-2, with no D gene named confidently. The clonotype originates from a woman of 80 years or more with acute or convalescent COVID-19. The DNA sequence is given as TGTGCCAGCAGCTTAAGGGAGGGATCTGGCTACACCTTC. This is translated as CASSLREGSGYTF.